This T cell receptor (beta chain) came from a study of CD8 T cell repertoires and HIV-1 epitope variants. Study-wide context: Separate wells received one of Twenty-five Gag or Nef variant peptides. Control wells had CMV/EBV/flu peptides, negative Ebola AY9, or no peptide. Epitopes were three Gag families plus Nef HW9 and YT9.

The V segment lost 6 bases and the J segment 5 bases; nucleotides outside the gene matches: 8. The CDR3 sequence is 15 residues long. The germline V gene has CDR1 MNHNY and CDR2 SVGAGI (reference sequence). This clone has only one observation. The antigen remains undetermined. Only in-frame clones appear in the TCRdb table, and some are missing; sequencing was by immunoSEQ multiplex PCR. The sample consists of around 6,400 clones, 60% to 70% of them appearing once. Sequencing was done on a sample of cultured CD8+ T cells derived from PBMCs. The receptor's source is a male donor with HIV. The chain is built from TRBV6-6 and TRBJ2-7, with 12 nucleotides matching TRBD2. CDR3 DNA: TGTGCCAGCAGCCCCCGGACTAGCGGGAAACACGAGCAGTACTTC. This translates into CASSPRTSGKHEQYF.